A single sample is the source of the 26 T cell receptor beta chains below, sequenced in a study of blood T cell repertoires in COVID-19 (dated by TCRdb to 2020 to 2022). Libraries were made using the immunoSEQ multiplex PCR assay. TCRdb retrieved this table from immuneACCESS and kept in-frame rearrangements only. Not all clones are present; in checked studies, unresolved V genes account for under half, and no reason is known for the remainder. For this sample there are hundreds of thousands of clones; about 83% appear just once. Jointly, the top ten make up roughly 8.2% of the sample. Sequenced material: peripheral blood. The receptors stem from a woman between 45 and 60 years old with acute or convalescent COVID-19.

A note on this clone: One end of the junction does not line up with germline, which may come from a read error. The CDR3 DNA is TGTGCCAGCAGCTTAGGCCGCGGCGCTAGCGGGCACTTC. It codes for CASSLGRGASGHF. V gene TRBV13 combines with J gene TRBJ2-5; 8 bases are a match to TRBD2. The CDR3 has 13 amino acids. The germline V gene encodes CDR1 PRHDT and CDR2 FYEKMQ (reference sequence). The complete variable domain, with remaining parts taken from reference TRBV13 and TRBJ2-5, reads AAGVIQSPRHLIKEKRETATLKCYPIPRHDTVYWYQQGPGQDPQFLISFYEKMQSDKGSIPDRFSAQQFSDYHSELNMSSLELGDSALYFCASSLGRGASGHFGPGTRLLVL.

This rearrangement joins TRBV5-1 to TRBJ1-2, with D perhaps matching TRBD1 (6 bases). This CDR3 has 13 residues. CDR1 and CDR2 (germline): SGHRS, YFSETQ. The V and J ends lost 0 bases and 8 bases respectively, with 11 bases between them. DNA of the CDR3: TGCGCCAGCAGCTTGGCCGGGGGGCAGGGCTACACCTTC. Its translation: CASSLAGGQGYTF.

This chain links TRBV5-5 with TRBJ2-3, with TRBD2 matching 9 bases. The CDR3 has 16 amino acids. Trimming removed 4 bases from V and 0 bases from J; junction bases left unmatched: 6. Germline lookup yields CDR1 SGHKS and CDR2 YYEKEE (reference sequence). CDR3 nucleotide sequence: TGTGCCAGCAGCCCTGGACTAGCGCTAAGCACAGATACGCAGTATTTT. It codes for CASSPGLALSTDTQYF.

The J gene is TRBJ2-5, the V gene TRBV19; 11 nucleotides line up with TRBD2. The junction had 11 bases not matched to a gene; V was cut back by 7 bases and J by 1 base. The germline V gene has CDR1 LNHDA and CDR2 SQIVND (reference sequence). The CDR3 runs 17 residues. The CDR3 protein is CASTPSGRRLGQETQYF. CDR3 in DNA: TGTGCCAGTACCCCTAGCGGGAGGAGGTTGGGCCAAGAGACCCAGTACTTC.

The chain is built from TRBV5-1 and TRBJ2-2, with 8 positions matching TRBD1. Trimming at V came to 1 base and at J to 6 bases, leaving 11 bases not matched to a gene. There are 17 residues in the CDR3. CDR1 is SGHRS, CDR2 YFSETQ, per germline. In DNA form, the CDR3 reads TGCGCCAGCAGCTTGACCCCAAAGGACAGGGTCTCCGGGGAGCTGTTTTTT. It specifies CASSLTPKDRVSGELFF.

The rearrangement uses TRBV27 and TRBJ1-1; the D gene is possibly TRBD1 (6 bases). The CDR3 loop spans 15 amino acids. In germline, CDR1 is MNHEY, CDR2 SMNVEV (reference sequence). Trimming left V 4 bases short and J 0 bases short, with 12 bases between. CDR3 loop: CASSSTGTLNTEAFF. The CDR3 DNA reads as TGTGCCAGCAGTTCGACAGGTACCCTGAACACTGAAGCTTTCTTT.

The rearrangement uses TRBV15 and TRBJ1-1; D may be TRBD1 (6 bases). This CDR3 is 17 amino acids long. V was shortened by 0 bases and J by 0 bases, with 14 bases between the two germline ends. Germline V gene lookup returns CDR1 LNHNV and CDR2 YYDKDF (reference sequence). The CDR3 coding sequence is TGTGCCACCAGCAGAGATCCCGACCACAGGGTGAACACTGAAGCTTTCTTT. This sequence encodes CATSRDPDHRVNTEAFF.

The CDR3 is CASSLGDRSYGYTF. The DNA of the CDR3 is TGCGCCAGCAGCTTGGGGGACAGGAGCTATGGCTACACCTTC. The V gene is TRBV5-1, the J gene TRBJ1-2, with TRBD1 identical over 8 bases. The CDR3 extends over 14 amino acids. CDR1 and CDR2 from the germline V gene are SGHRS and YFSETQ. J gave up 4 bases and V 0 bases, and 2 bases lay outside the gene matches. The full variable domain, rest sourced from reference TRBV5-1 and TRBJ1-2, is KAGVTQTPRYLIKTRGQQVTLSCSPISGHRSVSWYQQTPGQGLQFLFEYFSETQRNKGNFPGRFSGRQFSNSRSEMNVSTLELGDSALYLCASSLGDRSYGYTFGSGTRLTVV.

A single count supports this clone. V usage is TRBV11-3 and J usage is TRBJ2-3, with 8 bases matching TRBD1. Trimming removed 4 bases from V and 0 bases from J; junction bases left unmatched: 6. Germline CDR1 is SGHNT and CDR2 is YENEEA. The CDR3 runs 16 residues. The CDR3 coding sequence is TGTGCCAGCAGCTGGGGCTCAGGGGGCAGCACAGATACGCAGTATTTT. It specifies CASSWGSGGSTDTQYF.

This clone appeared many times. This chain uses TRBV19 with TRBJ1-5; 8 nucleotides agree with TRBD1. The CDR3 has 15 amino acids. The J segment lost 2 bases and the V segment lost 7 bases, leaving 7 bases of the junction unmatched. The V gene's germline CDR1 is LNHDA and CDR2 SQIVND (reference sequence). The CDR3 loop is CASIQQGGRNQPQHF. The CDR3 DNA follows: TGTGCCAGTATTCAACAGGGGGGTCGCAATCAGCCCCAGCATTTT.

This clone was seen only a few times. The V and J genes are TRBV27 and TRBJ1-1; a weak D match, TRBD1 (5 bases). Germline CDR1 is MNHEY and CDR2 is SMNVEV (reference sequence). CDR3 length: 13 amino acids. Trimming pared 3 bases from V and 6 bases from J, leaving 11 bases between. The CDR3 sequence: CASSFGREAEAFF. The CDR3 region has the DNA TGTGCCAGCAGTTTTGGCAGGGAGGCTGAAGCTTTCTTT.

This clone was seen only once. The V call is TRBV11-2, the J call TRBJ2-7; 13 bases line up with TRBD2. The CDR3 extends over 16 amino acids. The trim removed 4 bases at V and 2 bases at J, leaving 5 bases unmatched. Germline values: CDR1 SGHAT, CDR2 FQNNGV. CDR3 amino acids: CASSSTSGRATYEQYF. The CDR3 nucleotides are TGTGCCAGCAGCTCCACTAGCGGGAGGGCAACCTACGAGCAGTACTTC.

J is TRBJ2-7 and V is TRBV6-1, with a tentative D call TRBD1 (7 bases). Germline assignment: CDR1 MNHNS and CDR2 SASEGT. The length of the CDR3 is 15 residues. The germline V and J ends were trimmed by 3 bases and 7 bases, with 19 bases remaining between them. The CDR3 bases are TGTGCCAGCAGTGACAGACAGGGCCTCGCGGGAGAGCAGTACTTC. This sequence encodes CASSDRQGLAGEQYF.

There are a few counts of this clone. The chain couples TRBV5-1 to TRBJ2-5; 12 nucleotides line up with TRBD2. V lost 4 bases to trimming and J lost 3 bases; unmatched junction nucleotides: 4. The CDR3 consists of 15 residues. From germline, CDR1 is SGHRS and CDR2 YFSETQ. CDR3 nucleotides: TGCGCCAGCAGCGGACTAGCGGGAACAAAAGAGACCCAGTACTTC. Its translation is CASSGLAGTKETQYF.

V is TRBV6-1 and J is TRBJ2-3, with D unresolved. The CDR3 extends over 13 amino acids. CDR1 MNHNS and CDR2 SASEGT come from the germline V gene. V was trimmed by 3 bases and J by 1 base, leaving 5 bases between them. The CDR3 DNA reads TGTGCCAGCAGTGATCAGGGCACAGATACGCAGTATTTT. The encoded protein is CASSDQGTDTQYF.

The chain combines TRBV7-9 with TRBJ1-2; a weak D match, TRBD1 (6 bases). Germline CDR1 reads SEHNR; CDR2 reads FQNEAQ (reference sequence). This CDR3 has 16 residues. V was pared by 0 bases and J by 7 bases, with 18 bases between. CDR3 coding DNA: TGTGCCAGCAGCTTAGCCGATAGACAGGTCCGTTTTGGCTACACCTTC. Its protein is CASSLADRQVRFGYTF.

The chain has TRBV6-1 and TRBJ2-3; a possible D gene is TRBD1 (6 bases). The ends were cut back, 3 bases at V and 4 bases at J, with 8 bases in the middle. The length of the CDR3 is 13 residues. Germline V gives CDR1 MNHNS, CDR2 SASEGT. CDR3 DNA: TGTGCCAGCAGTGACACAGGGCCAGATACGCAGTATTTT. Residues: CASSDTGPDTQYF.

The V call is TRBV5-1, the J call TRBJ1-2; tentative D call: TRBD1 (6 bases). CDR1 is SGHRS and CDR2 is YFSETQ in the germline V gene. V lost 0 bases and J 2 bases, leaving 8 bases between the germline ends. CDR3 length equals 14 residues. CDR3 nucleotides: TGCGCCAGCAGCTTGGCAGGGGCGAACTATGGCTACACCTTC. Translating it yields CASSLAGANYGYTF.

V usage is TRBV9 and J usage is TRBJ2-7; 13 bases map to TRBD2. Trimming took 5 bases from V and 2 from J; bases not matched to a gene: 7. CDR1 is SGDLS, CDR2 YYNGEE, per germline. The CDR3 length is 16 residues. In DNA, the CDR3 is TGTGCCAGCAGTGGACTAGCGGGAGCATTTACCTACGAGCAGTACTTC. This sequence encodes CASSGLAGAFTYEQYF.

The chain links TRBV4-1 to TRBJ1-5, with 7 nucleotides matching TRBD1. The CDR3 is 15 amino acids. The ends lost 3 bases at V and 6 bases at J; junction bases unmatched: 8. The germline CDR1 and CDR2 sequences are MGHRA and YSYEKL. The CDR3 sequence is CASSQETGISQPQHF. The CDR3 nucleotides read TGCGCCAGCAGCCAGGAGACAGGGATAAGTCAGCCCCAGCATTTT.

The chain couples TRBV28 to TRBJ1-1, with TRBD1 as a possible D gene (6 bases). This CDR3 is built from 15 residues. Germline-derived CDR1 and CDR2 are MDHEN and SYDVKM. Trimming took 7 bases from V and 5 from J, leaving 20 bases between them. CDR3 sequence reads: CASTDRGGRRTEAFF. In DNA, the CDR3 is TGTGCCAGCACCGATAGGGGGGGGCGAAGGACTGAAGCTTTCTTT.

This chain joins TRBV9 and TRBJ2-3; 14 bases line up with TRBD2. V trimming: 0 bases; J trimming: 3 bases; junction bases outside the gene matches: 6. The germline V gene encodes CDR1 SGDLS and CDR2 YYNGEE. This CDR3 spans 18 amino acids. As DNA, the CDR3 is TGTGCCAGCAGCGTAGCGGGACTAGCGGGAGCCGCTACAGATACGCAGTATTTT. Its protein is CASSVAGLAGAATDTQYF.

CDR3 DNA: TGCGCCAGCAGCTTGGAACCCCAATCAGGGATCTATGGCTACACCTTC. Translating gives CASSLEPQSGIYGYTF. The chain combines TRBV5-1 with TRBJ1-2; tentative D call: TRBD1 (5 bases). V was trimmed by 0 bases and J by 4 bases, leaving 16 bases between them. Germline-derived CDR1 and CDR2 are SGHRS and YFSETQ. CDR3 length: 16 amino acids.

The rearrangement links TRBV19 to TRBJ1-4; D gene ambiguous. This CDR3 is built from 14 residues. In germline, CDR1 is LNHDA, CDR2 SQIVND (reference sequence). V was cut by 9 bases and J by 3 bases, with 14 bases left in between. The CDR3 protein is CASTSRGANEKLFF. The CDR3 DNA reads TGTGCCAGCACCTCCCGGGGAGCTAATGAAAAACTGTTTTTT.

This chain links TRBV6-1 with TRBJ2-7; D may be TRBD2 (5 bases). Germline V gene lookup returns CDR1 MNHNS and CDR2 SASEGT. This CDR3 has 16 amino acids. Trimming stripped 2 bases from V and 6 bases from J, with 20 bases between. CDR3 DNA sequence: TGTGCCAGCAGTGAATACGTGACTACCTTTTTAAGCGAGCAGTACTTC. Its translation is CASSEYVTTFLSEQYF.

This clone was seen a few times. The chain employs TRBV11-1 and TRBJ1-1, with 9 bases fitting TRBD1. V dropped 1 base and J dropped 7; count of bases not matched to a gene: 4. CDR3 size: 14 residues. CDR1 and CDR2 (germline): SGHAT, FQDESV (reference sequence). The CDR3 protein is CASSLEGTGFEAFF. The CDR3 DNA follows: TGTGCCAGCAGCTTAGAAGGGACAGGGTTTGAAGCTTTCTTT.